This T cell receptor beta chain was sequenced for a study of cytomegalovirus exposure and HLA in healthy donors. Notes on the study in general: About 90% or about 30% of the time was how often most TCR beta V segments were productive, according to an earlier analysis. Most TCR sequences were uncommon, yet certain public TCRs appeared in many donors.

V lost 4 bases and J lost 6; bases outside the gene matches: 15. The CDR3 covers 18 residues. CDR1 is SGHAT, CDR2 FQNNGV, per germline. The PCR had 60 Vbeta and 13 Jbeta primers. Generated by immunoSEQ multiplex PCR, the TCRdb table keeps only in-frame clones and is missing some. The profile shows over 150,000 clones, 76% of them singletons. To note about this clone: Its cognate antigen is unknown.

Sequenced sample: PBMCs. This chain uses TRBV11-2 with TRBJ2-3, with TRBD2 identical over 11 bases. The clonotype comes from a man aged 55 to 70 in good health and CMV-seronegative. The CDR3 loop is CASSSLTTSGTYRDTQYF. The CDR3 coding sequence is TGTGCCAGCAGCTCACTGACGACTAGCGGGACTTACAGGGATACGCAGTATTTT.